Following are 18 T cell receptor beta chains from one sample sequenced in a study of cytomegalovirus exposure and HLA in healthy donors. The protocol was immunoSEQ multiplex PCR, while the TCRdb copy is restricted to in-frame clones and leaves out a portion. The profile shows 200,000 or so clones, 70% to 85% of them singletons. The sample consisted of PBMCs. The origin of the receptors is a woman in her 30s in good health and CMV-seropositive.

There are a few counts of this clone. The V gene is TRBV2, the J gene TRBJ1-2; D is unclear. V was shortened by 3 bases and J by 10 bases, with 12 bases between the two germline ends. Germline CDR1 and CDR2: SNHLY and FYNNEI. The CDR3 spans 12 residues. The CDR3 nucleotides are TGTGCCAGCAGTGAGTGGAGCCAGATCTACACCTTC. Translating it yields CASSEWSQIYTF.

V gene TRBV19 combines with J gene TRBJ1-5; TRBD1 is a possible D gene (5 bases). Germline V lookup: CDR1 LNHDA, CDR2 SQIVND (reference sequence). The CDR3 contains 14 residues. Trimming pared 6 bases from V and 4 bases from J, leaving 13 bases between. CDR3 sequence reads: CASRARDKNQPQHF. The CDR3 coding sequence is TGTGCCAGTAGGGCCAGGGATAAGAATCAGCCCCAGCATTTT.

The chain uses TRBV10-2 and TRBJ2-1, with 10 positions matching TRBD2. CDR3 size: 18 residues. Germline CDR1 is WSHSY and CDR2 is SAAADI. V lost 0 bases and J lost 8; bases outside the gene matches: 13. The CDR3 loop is CASSESKVLAGAGYEQFF. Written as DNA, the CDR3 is TGCGCCAGCAGTGAGTCGAAAGTTCTAGCGGGGGCCGGCTATGAGCAGTTCTTC.

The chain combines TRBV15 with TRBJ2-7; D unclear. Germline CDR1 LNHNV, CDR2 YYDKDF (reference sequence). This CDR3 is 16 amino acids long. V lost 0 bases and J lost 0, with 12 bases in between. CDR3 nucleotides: TGTGCCACCAGCAGAGATGCGCAGGTCAGCTCCTACGAGCAGTACTTC. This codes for CATSRDAQVSSYEQYF.

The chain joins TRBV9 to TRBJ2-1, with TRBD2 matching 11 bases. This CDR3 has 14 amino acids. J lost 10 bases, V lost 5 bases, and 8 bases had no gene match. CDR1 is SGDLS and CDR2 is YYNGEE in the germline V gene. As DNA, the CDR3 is TGTGCCAGCAGACCGGGACTAGCGGTGTCGGAGCAGTTCTTC. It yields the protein CASRPGLAVSEQFF.

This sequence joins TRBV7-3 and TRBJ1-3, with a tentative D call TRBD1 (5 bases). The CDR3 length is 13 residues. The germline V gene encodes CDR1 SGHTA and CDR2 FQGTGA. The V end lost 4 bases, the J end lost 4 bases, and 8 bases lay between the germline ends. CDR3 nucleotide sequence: TGTGCCAGCAGCTCGACAGCAGGAAACACCATATATTTT. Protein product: CASSSTAGNTIYF.

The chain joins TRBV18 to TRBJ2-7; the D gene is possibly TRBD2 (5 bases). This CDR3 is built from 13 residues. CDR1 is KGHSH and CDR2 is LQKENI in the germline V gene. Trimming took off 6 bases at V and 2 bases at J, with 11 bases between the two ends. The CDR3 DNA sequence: TGTGCCAGCTCGCGAGGGATTACCTACGAGCAGTACTTC. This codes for CASSRGITYEQYF.

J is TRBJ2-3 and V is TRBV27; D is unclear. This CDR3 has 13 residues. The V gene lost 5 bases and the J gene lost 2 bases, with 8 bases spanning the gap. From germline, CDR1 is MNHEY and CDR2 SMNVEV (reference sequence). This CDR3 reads CASSIFSTDTQYF. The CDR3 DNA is TGTGCCAGCAGTATTTTCTCCACAGATACGCAGTATTTT.

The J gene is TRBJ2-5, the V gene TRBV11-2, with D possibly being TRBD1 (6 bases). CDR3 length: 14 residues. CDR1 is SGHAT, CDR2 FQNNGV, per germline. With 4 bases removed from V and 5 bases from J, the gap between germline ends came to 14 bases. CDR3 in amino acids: CASSSRPGEETQYF. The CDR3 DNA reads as TGTGCCAGCAGCTCCAGGCCAGGGGAGGAGACCCAGTACTTC.

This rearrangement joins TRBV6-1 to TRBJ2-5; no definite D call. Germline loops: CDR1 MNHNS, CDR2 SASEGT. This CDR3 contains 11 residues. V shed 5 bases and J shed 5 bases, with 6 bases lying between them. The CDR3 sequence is CASSYIETQYF. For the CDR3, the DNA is TGTGCCAGCAGTTACATTGAGACCCAGTACTTC.

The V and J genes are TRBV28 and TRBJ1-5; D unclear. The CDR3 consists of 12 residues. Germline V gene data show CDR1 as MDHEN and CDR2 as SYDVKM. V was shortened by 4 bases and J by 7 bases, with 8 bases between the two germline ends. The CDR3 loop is CASSSNTQPQHF. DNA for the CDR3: TGTGCCAGCAGTTCGAACACACAGCCCCAGCATTTT.

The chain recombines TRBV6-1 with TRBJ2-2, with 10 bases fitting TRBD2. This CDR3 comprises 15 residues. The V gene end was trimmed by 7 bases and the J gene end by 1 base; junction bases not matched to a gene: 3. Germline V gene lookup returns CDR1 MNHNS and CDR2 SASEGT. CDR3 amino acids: CASNRLAGNTGELFF. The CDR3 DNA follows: TGTGCCAGCAACCGACTAGCGGGGAACACCGGGGAGCTGTTTTTT.

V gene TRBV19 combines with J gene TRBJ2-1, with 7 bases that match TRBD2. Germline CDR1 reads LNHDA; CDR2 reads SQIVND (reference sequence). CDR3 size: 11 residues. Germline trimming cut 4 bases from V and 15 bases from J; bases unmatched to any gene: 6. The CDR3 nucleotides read TGTGCCAGTAGTACAGGACTAGTCCTGTTCTTC. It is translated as CASSTGLVLFF.

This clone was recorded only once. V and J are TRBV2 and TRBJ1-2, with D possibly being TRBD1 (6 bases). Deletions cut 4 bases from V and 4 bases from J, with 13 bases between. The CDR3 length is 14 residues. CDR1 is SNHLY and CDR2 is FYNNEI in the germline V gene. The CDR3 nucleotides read TGTGCCAGCAGTGGGGACACTCCAGTCTATGGCTACACCTTC. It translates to CASSGDTPVYGYTF. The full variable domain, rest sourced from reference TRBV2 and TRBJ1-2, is EPEVTQTPSHQVTQMGQEVILRCVPISNHLYFYWYRQILGQKVEFLVSFYNNEISEKSEIFDDQFSVERPDGSNFTLKIRSTKLEDSAMYFCASSGDTPVYGYTFGSGTRLTVV.

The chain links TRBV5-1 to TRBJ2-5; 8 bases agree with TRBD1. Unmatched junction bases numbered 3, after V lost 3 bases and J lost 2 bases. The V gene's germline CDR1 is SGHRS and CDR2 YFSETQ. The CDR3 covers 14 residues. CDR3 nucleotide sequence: TGCGCCAGCAGCTCAGGGGGCCAGCAAGAGACCCAGTACTTC. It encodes CASSSGGQQETQYF. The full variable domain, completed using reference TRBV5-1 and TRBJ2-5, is KAGVTQTPRYLIKTRGQQVTLSCSPISGHRSVSWYQQTPGQGLQFLFEYFSETQRNKGNFPGRFSGRQFSNSRSEMNVSTLELGDSALYLCASSSGGQQETQYFGPGTRLLVL.

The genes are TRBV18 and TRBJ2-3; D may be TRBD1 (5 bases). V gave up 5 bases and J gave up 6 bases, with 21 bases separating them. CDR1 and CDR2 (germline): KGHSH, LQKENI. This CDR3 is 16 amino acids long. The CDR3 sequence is CASSVERDSLLDTQYF. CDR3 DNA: TGTGCCAGCTCAGTGGAAAGAGACAGTCTCCTCGATACGCAGTATTTT.

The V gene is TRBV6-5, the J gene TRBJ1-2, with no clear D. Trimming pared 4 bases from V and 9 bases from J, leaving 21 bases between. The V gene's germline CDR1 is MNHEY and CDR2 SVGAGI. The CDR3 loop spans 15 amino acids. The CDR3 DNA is TGTGCCAGCAGTTTCGGTTTTAGGGCAGGAGGAAGCTACACCTTC. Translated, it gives CASSFGFRAGGSYTF.

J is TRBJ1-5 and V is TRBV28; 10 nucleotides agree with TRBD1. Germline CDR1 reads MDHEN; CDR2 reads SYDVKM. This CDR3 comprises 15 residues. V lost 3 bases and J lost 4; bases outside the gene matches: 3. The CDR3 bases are TGTGCCAGCAGTTTTAGGGACAGGGGTAATCAGCCCCAGCATTTT. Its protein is CASSFRDRGNQPQHF.